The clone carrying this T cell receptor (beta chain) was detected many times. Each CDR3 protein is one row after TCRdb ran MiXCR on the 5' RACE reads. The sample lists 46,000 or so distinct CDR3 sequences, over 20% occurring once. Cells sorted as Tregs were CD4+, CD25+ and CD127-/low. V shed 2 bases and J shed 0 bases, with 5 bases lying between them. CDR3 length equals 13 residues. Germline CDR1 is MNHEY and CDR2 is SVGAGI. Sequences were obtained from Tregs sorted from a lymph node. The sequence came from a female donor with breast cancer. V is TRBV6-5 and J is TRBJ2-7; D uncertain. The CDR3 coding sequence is TGTGCCAGCAGTTACGGGGACTCCTACGAGCAGTACTTC. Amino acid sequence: CASSYGDSYEQYF.